This TCR beta chain emerged from a study of cytomegalovirus exposure and HLA in healthy donors. Whole-study findings and limits: Sequencing probably produced one cluster of sequence variants that were highly shared. A later analysis linked a missense variant in DCLRE1C to the trimming of TCR beta V and J genes.

The V segment lost 8 bases and the J segment 5 bases; nucleotides outside the gene matches: 2. This CDR3 contains 13 residues. CDR1 is LNHDA and CDR2 is SQIVND in the germline V gene (reference sequence). Primers: 60 Vbeta forward and 13 Jbeta reverse. TCRdb keeps only in-frame clones here, not all; method: immunoSEQ multiplex PCR. The table lists about 150,000 clones, 70% to 85% of them singletons. Comments on this clone: The antigen remains undetermined.

The sequence came from a man aged 25 to 40 in good health and CMV-seronegative. The sample was PBMCs. This rearrangement joins TRBV19 to TRBJ2-5, with 13 bases that match TRBD2. In DNA form, the CDR3 reads TGTGCCAGTGGACTAGCGGGGGCGGAGACCCAGTACTTC. Protein sequence: CASGLAGAETQYF.